The next 12 T cell receptor beta chains were all read from a single sample in a study of cytomegalovirus exposure and HLA in healthy donors. The primer mix had 60 Vbeta and 13 Jbeta primers. Here immunoSEQ multiplex PCR was the method, and the copy in TCRdb shows in-frame clones only, minus some. The table shows about 130,000 clones, with 73% occurring only once. Sequencing was done on a sample of PBMCs. These receptors all come from a middle-aged woman in good health and CMV-seropositive.

The chain couples TRBV9 to TRBJ2-2; TRBD2 agrees at 7 bases. Germline V gene lookup returns CDR1 SGDLS and CDR2 YYNGEE. This CDR3 contains 16 residues. The ends lost 3 bases at V and 0 bases at J; junction bases unmatched: 5. The CDR3 DNA is TGTGCCAGCAGCGCCCGGCTAGCGGCGAACACCGGGGAGCTGTTTTTT. Amino acids: CASSARLAANTGELFF.

The chain has TRBV30 and TRBJ1-5; weak D call: TRBD1 (5 bases). CDR1 is GTSNPN and CDR2 is SVGIG in the germline V gene (reference sequence). The CDR3 length is 15 residues. V was trimmed by 3 bases and J by 1 base, leaving 13 bases between them. The CDR3 nucleotides are TGTGCCTGGAGACTACCCGGGGGAAGCAATCAGCCCCAGCATTTT. It translates to CAWRLPGGSNQPQHF.

The rearrangement joins TRBV5-4 to TRBJ1-2, with 8 nucleotides matching TRBD1. CDR3 size: 15 residues. Losses at the gene ends were 4 bases for V and 5 bases for J; bases not matched to a gene: 10. Germline V gene data show CDR1 as SGHNT and CDR2 as YYREEE (reference sequence). In nucleotides, the CDR3 is TGTGCCAGCAGCACATGGACAGGGTTATTATATGGCTACACCTTC. Encoded protein: CASSTWTGLLYGYTF. Full variable domain (missing parts from reference TRBV5-4 and TRBJ1-2): ETGVTQSPTHLIKTRGQQVTLRCSSQSGHNTVSWYQQALGQGPQFIFQYYREEENGRGNFPPRFSGLQFPNYSSELNVNALELDDSALYLCASSTWTGLLYGYTFGSGTRLTVV.

The chain uses TRBV18 and TRBJ1-1; D might be TRBD1 (5 bases). CDR1 and CDR2 from the germline V gene are KGHSH and LQKENI. The CDR3 sequence is 16 residues long. V was pared by 4 bases and J by 1 base, with 16 bases between. The CDR3 here is CASSLNQGGTNTEAFF. DNA of the CDR3: TGTGCCAGCTCACTTAATCAGGGTGGAACGAACACTGAAGCTTTCTTT.

This clone was recorded once. V gene TRBV6-5 combines with J gene TRBJ1-1; TRBD1 is a possible D gene (6 bases). The V gene lost 5 bases and the J gene lost 6 bases, with 13 bases spanning the gap. Germline-derived CDR1 and CDR2 are MNHEY and SVGAGI. CDR3 length: 13 residues. This chain's CDR3 is CASSITGSAEAFF. For the CDR3, the DNA is TGTGCCAGCAGTATTACAGGGAGCGCTGAAGCTTTCTTT.

The J gene is TRBJ2-7, the V gene TRBV6-4; a possible D gene is TRBD1 (6 bases). This CDR3 comprises 14 residues. CDR1 is MRHNA, CDR2 SNTAGT, per germline. Trimming left V 6 bases short and J 4 bases short, with 16 bases between. This CDR3 is CASRAGTPEYEQYF. CDR3 DNA: TGTGCCAGCAGGGCCGGGACACCGGAATACGAGCAGTACTTC.

This clone was detected a few times. At one of its ends the junction is not consistent with the germline gene, which may arise from a read error. V gene TRBV20-1 combines with J gene TRBJ2-1; TRBD2 agrees at 13 bases. Germline CDR1 is DFQATT and CDR2 is SNEGSKA (reference sequence). The CDR3 loop spans 11 amino acids. The DNA of the CDR3 is TGCAGTGCTGGACTAGCGGGGGAAAGGCTCTTC. Translated, it gives CSAGLAGERLF.

This rearrangement joins TRBV7-2 to TRBJ2-7, with TRBD2 as a possible D gene (7 bases). The CDR3 has 13 amino acids. The germline V and J ends were trimmed by 9 bases and 6 bases, with 18 bases remaining between them. The germline V gene has CDR1 SGHTA and CDR2 FQGNSA. In nucleotides, the CDR3 is TGTGCCAGTGGGGGGGGGCGGGTGCTCGAGCAGTACTTC. This sequence encodes CASGGGRVLEQYF.

This chain connects TRBV7-2 to TRBJ2-5; TRBD2 agrees at 9 bases. The V and J ends lost 3 bases and 5 bases, in that order; junction bases with no gene match: 4. Germline assignment: CDR1 SGHTA and CDR2 FQGNSA. This CDR3 is 14 amino acids long. The CDR3 spells CASSLAGGLETQYF. The CDR3 bases are TGTGCCAGCAGCTTGGCGGGGGGGCTGGAGACCCAGTACTTC.

The chain couples TRBV5-5 to TRBJ1-5, with 7 bases identical to TRBD1. V shed 2 bases, J shed 6 bases, and the junction held 20 bases outside the gene matches. In germline, CDR1 is SGHKS, CDR2 YYEKEE (reference sequence). The CDR3 loop spans 19 amino acids. CDR3 in DNA: TGTGCCAGCAGCTTACAGATACTCGGCAGGGGGGTTGAGATTCAGCCCCAGCATTTT. It is translated as CASSLQILGRGVEIQPQHF.

This clone was recorded once. The chain joins TRBV11-3 to TRBJ2-7, with 15 bases aligning to TRBD2. V shed 5 bases, J shed 8 bases, and the junction held 16 bases outside the gene matches. The length of the CDR3 is 18 residues. Germline V gene lookup returns CDR1 SGHNT and CDR2 YENEEA. For the CDR3, the DNA is TGTGCCAGCAGCGTCATTAGGACTAGCGGGAGGGTTCAAGCCCAGCAGTACTTC. Translated, it gives CASSVIRTSGRVQAQQYF.

The chain carries TRBV29-1 and TRBJ2-1; D possibly corresponds to TRBD1 (6 bases). The CDR3 covers 13 residues. Germline CDR1 reads SQVTM; CDR2 reads ANQGSEA. Trimming took 3 bases from V and 6 from J, leaving 12 bases between them. The CDR3 DNA sequence: TGCAGCGTTGATCTGGGACATGGCAATGAGCAGTTCTTC. Amino acids: CSVDLGHGNEQFF.